This record concerns one T cell receptor beta chain sequence. Its antigen is still unknown. This specimen belongs to a study of cytomegalovirus exposure and HLA in healthy donors. Study-wide results and limits: Previous analysis showed most TCR beta V segments were productive about 90% or about 30% of the time.

CDR3 size: 13 residues. V dropped 9 bases and J dropped 3 bases, with 16 bases sitting between them. Looked up from germline, CDR1 is SGHRS and CDR2 is YFSETQ. The study ran its PCR with 60 Vbeta and 13 Jbeta primers. Authors' processing steps: An analysis performed later counted around 86 million unique TCR beta chains (around 11 million of them shared). Sequencing used immunoSEQ multiplex PCR; TCRdb keeps in-frame clones, though not all of them. V and J calls plus clone size are reproduced from that table; the DNA served to infer D and trimming. The sample shows over 200,000 clones, approximately 78% of them seen only once.

The receptor comes from a male donor in good health and CMV-seronegative. Material for sequencing was PBMCs. This chain uses TRBV5-1 with TRBJ2-7; tentative D call: TRBD1 (5 bases). For the CDR3, the DNA is TGCGCCACCTCAGTAGGGGTAGGCTACGAGCAGTACTTC. Translated, it gives CATSVGVGYEQYF. Together with reference TRBV5-1 and TRBJ2-7, the CDR3 gives the full variable domain: KAGVTQTPRYLIKTRGQQVTLSCSPISGHRSVSWYQQTPGQGLQFLFEYFSETQRNKGNFPGRFSGRQFSNSRSEMNVSTLELGDSALYLCATSVGVGYEQYFGPGTRLTVT.